These T cell receptor beta chains were read from a single sample in a study of identical twins. TCRdb redid the calling of the 5' RACE reads with MiXCR, one entry per CDR3 protein. Of approximately 1.8 million distinct CDR3 sequences listed, more than 30% were seen once; the top ten hold about 0.27%. What was sequenced was cord blood. Receptors were obtained from a newborn girl in good health. The conserved cysteine and the conserved F or W are not part of the CDR3 here.

v_call cdr3_aa
TRBV20-1 SASPLGNYGYT
TRBV28 ASTFRGGSETQY
TRBV5-1 ASSLIRDSYNEQF
TRBV4-1 ASSQDLPLGRSYEQY
TRBV20-1 SAITTANYGYT
TRBV28 ASSRGLAEINEQF
TRBV20-1 SAHRDMVTEAF
TRBV29-1 SAMGGFGTEAF
TRBV25-1 ASSEPGYELY
TRBV20-1 SARDKGTSYEQY
TRBV6-2/TRBV6-3 ASSYGAFRTLNTEAF
TRBV30 AWSLDSGIYEQY
TRBV5-1 ASSFSNSFQETQY
TRBV7-9 AGSLVGASTDTQY
TRBV10-3 AISALGQGKSYGYT
TRBV20-1 SAQAGNTEAF
TRBV25-1 ASSERPWGATNEKLF
TRBV5-1 ASAEEARYEQY
TRBV29-1 SAVTGKDQPQH
TRBV29-1 SVQGPREGYT
TRBV27 ASRLSPTGNTEAF
TRBV3-1 ASKAGTPTYNSPLH
TRBV12-3/TRBV12-4 ASSPLAGTDMQY
TRBV2 ARRTGYNEQY
TRBV29-1 SVESSVSSTDTQY
TRBV3-1 ASSFNRGSNYGYT
TRBV7-9 ASSLTSGRAADTQY
TRBV20-1 SASIYGENYGYT
TRBV3-1 ASSQETHTEAF
TRBV29-1 SASQGLGNTEAF
TRBV20-1 SARDMREAKNIQY
TRBV28 ASSGPGQDIGTDTQY
TRBV24-1 ATSDVQGYNEQF
TRBV12-3/TRBV12-4 ASSRGQGSNQPQH
TRBV5-1 ASSLGLAGVPVDTQY
TRBV6-2/TRBV6-3 ASSLRQDLGYT
TRBV5-1 ASSSRGNRTEAF
TRBV20-1 SANTYRGGSYEQY
TRBV28 VSSLRLGSNSPLH
TRBV24-1 ATSDSSSLAREQF
TRBV6-1 ASSEHHPREKETQY
TRBV28 ASAHQGGVGIQY
TRBV28 ASSLGGESSYEQY
TRBV5-6 ASSFAGFQPQH
TRBV6-5 ASLPFGSSTDTQY
TRBV5-5 ASTTTAQLARSQETQY
TRBV6-5 ASSRQGVSDTQY
TRBV12-3/TRBV12-4 ASSPPQGMRTEAF
TRBV6-1 ASSSRTSYSNQPQH
TRBV12-3/TRBV12-4 ASSLAESSPLH
TRBV14 ASSPLRGQGPDTQY
TRBV5-6 ASSLLGRLETQY
TRBV20-1 SATIHRGAVETQY
TRBV20-1 SAQRGANYGYT
TRBV5-1 ASSFSSLDIQY
TRBV15 ATSRDLPGPTYEQY
TRBV6-6 ASSYSSSGSEGDTQY
TRBV7-8 ASRDLRGTEAF
TRBV12-3/TRBV12-4 ASGPGRELF
TRBV20-1 RPLGAYEQY